The 3 T cell receptor beta chains reported below all come from one sample, sequenced in a study of blood T cell repertoires in COVID-19. Clones were sequenced by immunoSEQ multiplex PCR, and TCRdb holds only the in-frame ones, with some missing. The repertoire holds approximately 89,000 clones, with over 80% as singletons. The sequenced material came from peripheral blood. These receptor sequences come from a woman in her seventies with active or convalescent COVID-19.

The table lists this clone with a count of one. J is TRBJ1-2 and V is TRBV19, with a possible D match to TRBD1 (5 bases). Trimming stripped 0 bases from V and 6 bases from J, with 11 bases between. The CDR3 sequence is 14 residues long. Germline CDR1 reads LNHDA; CDR2 reads SQIVND (reference sequence). Here the CDR3 DNA reads TGTGCCAGTAGTATAGAGAAGGACACGAATGGCTACACCTTC. This sequence encodes CASSIEKDTNGYTF.

This clone came up once. The chain is built from TRBV7-2 and TRBJ2-7; 10 bases agree with TRBD1. Per the germline V gene, CDR1 is SGHTA and CDR2 is FQGNSA. The CDR3 length is 15 residues. V shed 5 bases, J shed 4 bases, and the junction held 8 bases outside the gene matches. CDR3 nucleotide sequence: TGTGCCAGCAGCCCACGACAGGGGGCGAGGTACGAGCAGTACTTC. Translation: CASSPRQGARYEQYF.

The chain employs TRBV3-1 (or the pseudogene TRBV3-2) and TRBJ2-7; 7 nucleotides match TRBD1. The V gene's germline CDR1 is LGHDT and CDR2 YNNKEL (reference sequence). V lost 4 bases, J lost 3 bases, and 6 bases stayed unmatched. The CDR3 has 14 residues. The CDR3 nucleotides are TGTGCCAGCAGCCGTTCGGGGACAGACTACGAGCAGTACTTC. It translates to CASSRSGTDYEQYF.